The 26 T cell receptor beta chains below come from one sample, sequenced in a study of radiation and T cells in renal cell carcinoma. Data came from immunoSEQ multiplex PCR; TCRdb stores just in-frame clones and leaves some out. The sample lists about 78,000 clones; approximately 90% were seen once. The time point: blood 4 weeks post-SBRT, at nephrectomy. Treatment indicated: 15 Gy SBRT to primary tumor, nephrectomy 4 weeks later. The sequences come from blood, collected from a patient whose treatment included radiotherapy and nephrectomy. These receptors were collected from a woman in her 70s with renal cell carcinoma.

The chain recombines TRBV4-3 with TRBJ1-2, with a possible D match to TRBD1 (6 bases). Trimming stripped 3 bases from V and 4 bases from J, with 12 bases between. Per the germline V gene, CDR1 is LGHNA and CDR2 is YSLEER. The CDR3 length is 14 residues. CDR3 protein: CASSHSGTSYGYTF. CDR3 in DNA: TGCGCCAGCAGCCACTCCGGGACAAGCTATGGCTACACCTTC.

The rearrangement links TRBV6-6 to TRBJ1-1, with D unresolved. This CDR3 region has 13 residues. Germline values: CDR1 MNHNY, CDR2 SVGAGI (reference sequence). Trimming pared 0 bases from V and 6 bases from J, leaving 8 bases between. This CDR3 is CASSYSDRPEAFF. The CDR3 DNA sequence: TGTGCCAGCAGTTACTCGGACCGCCCTGAAGCTTTCTTT.

V usage is TRBV5-4 and J usage is TRBJ2-3; 14 bases map to TRBD2. Germline values: CDR1 SGHNT, CDR2 YYREEE (reference sequence). CDR3 length equals 15 residues. V shed 4 bases, J shed 6 bases, and the junction held 4 bases outside the gene matches. CDR3 nucleotides: TGTGCCAGCAGCCAGGGACTAGCGGGGGCCGATACGCAGTATTTT. Its protein is CASSQGLAGADTQYF.

The chain uses TRBV2 and TRBJ2-3; a weak D match, TRBD1 (6 bases). Trimming shortened V by 6 bases and J by 4 bases, and 11 bases separated the two germline ends. The CDR3 runs 13 residues. Germline CDR1 is SNHLY and CDR2 is FYNNEI. CDR3 in DNA: TGTGCCAGCAGAGCGGACAGCTCAGATACGCAGTATTTT. Amino acids: CASRADSSDTQYF.

Note on this clone: At the DNA level, this CDR3 is encoded by other sequences in the same sample as well. The chain combines TRBV9 with TRBJ2-6; D uncertain. The CDR3 loop spans 14 amino acids. Germline values: CDR1 SGDLS, CDR2 YYNGEE. V lost 0 bases, J lost 2 bases, and 3 bases lay in between. Here the CDR3 reads CASSVGPGANVLTF. The CDR3 DNA is TGTGCCAGCAGCGTAGGCCCTGGGGCCAACGTCCTGACTTTC.

The CDR3 DNA is TGTGCCAGCAGCTTGGAGACAGGGCTTGCGGGAAACACCATATATTTT. Its protein is CASSLETGLAGNTIYF. The chain links TRBV5-6 to TRBJ1-3, with TRBD1 matching over 7 bases. In germline, CDR1 is SGHDT, CDR2 YYEEEE. J was trimmed by 4 bases and V by 0 bases; bases with no gene match: 7. This CDR3 has 16 residues. Full variable domain (rest looked up from reference TRBV5-6 and TRBJ1-3): DAGVTQSPTHLIKTRGQQVTLRCSPKSGHDTVSWYQQALGQGPQFIFQYYEEEERQRGNFPDRFSGHQFPNYSSELNVNALLLGDSALYLCASSLETGLAGNTIYFGEGSWLTVV.

This clone was seen more than once but under ten times. This chain connects TRBV9 to TRBJ1-5; 8 positions agree with TRBD1. Germline CDR1 is SGDLS and CDR2 is YYNGEE. The CDR3 spans 14 residues. After removal of 3 bases from V and 4 bases from J, the junction contained 3 bases not matched to a gene. The CDR3 coding sequence is TGTGCCAGCAGCGCGGGACAGGTAAATCAGCCCCAGCATTTT. Protein: CASSAGQVNQPQHF. Full variable domain (outside the CDR3, taken from reference TRBV9 and TRBJ1-5): DSGVTQTPKHLITATGQRVTLRCSPRSGDLSVYWYQQSLDQGLQFLIQYYNGEERAKGNILERFSAQQFPDLHSELNLSSLELGDSALYFCASSAGQVNQPQHFGDGTRLSIL.

V gene TRBV4-1 combines with J gene TRBJ1-5, with 8 bases aligning to TRBD1. This CDR3 spans 16 amino acids. V lost 4 bases and J lost 4; bases outside the gene matches: 9. CDR1 and CDR2 (germline): MGHRA, YSYEKL. The CDR3 DNA sequence: TGCGCCAGCAGCCCCACCGGGACAGGCGCTAATCAGCCCCAGCATTTT. Residues: CASSPTGTGANQPQHF.

Only one count was recorded for this clone. The gene calls are TRBV15 and TRBJ2-3; D remains ambiguous. CDR1 and CDR2 from the germline V gene are LNHNV and YYDKDF (reference sequence). With 0 bases removed from V and 2 bases from J, the gap between germline ends came to 9 bases. The CDR3 runs to 15 residues. As DNA, the CDR3 is TGTGCCACCAGCAGAGACCGGGTCTACACAGATACGCAGTATTTT. It specifies CATSRDRVYTDTQYF.

The chain combines TRBV10-2 with TRBJ1-1, with 9 bases that match TRBD1. Germline loops: CDR1 WSHSY, CDR2 SAAADI. V gave up 7 bases and J gave up 4 bases; unmatched junction bases: 4. There are 13 residues in the CDR3. The CDR3 DNA reads TGCGCCAGCAACCGACAGGGGGTCACTGAAGCTTTCTTT. This translates into CASNRQGVTEAFF.

The rearrangement links TRBV27 to TRBJ1-5; D gene unclear. CDR3 length: 14 residues. Trimming cost V 4 bases and J 0 bases, with 7 bases left between them. CDR1 is MNHEY and CDR2 is SMNVEV in the germline V gene (reference sequence). The CDR3 loop reads CASSSPNSNQPQHF. In DNA form, the CDR3 reads TGTGCCAGCAGTTCCCCTAATAGCAATCAGCCCCAGCATTTT.

This sequence joins TRBV30 and TRBJ2-1; no clear D gene. The V and J ends lost 0 bases and 0 bases respectively, with 9 bases between them. Per germline, CDR1 GTSNPN and CDR2 SVGIG (reference sequence). CDR3 size: 15 residues. The CDR3 DNA reads as TGTGCCTGGAGTGTACCTGGAAGCTCCTACAATGAGCAGTTCTTC. This codes for CAWSVPGSSYNEQFF. Full variable domain (missing parts from reference TRBV30 and TRBJ2-1): SQTIHQWPATLVQPVGSPLSLECTVEGTSNPNLYWYRQAAGRGLQLLFYSVGIGQISSEVPQNLSASRPQDRQFILSSKKLLLSDSGFYLCAWSVPGSSYNEQFFGPGTRLTVL.

J is TRBJ1-1 and V is TRBV9; 7 bases agree with TRBD1. From germline, CDR1 is SGDLS and CDR2 YYNGEE. The junction had 15 bases not matched to a gene; V was cut back by 6 bases and J by 10 bases. CDR3 size: 14 residues. CDR3 DNA: TGTGCCAGCAAACCAGGGGGTCCTGCATCCAGAGCTTTCTTT. Residues: CASKPGGPASRAFF.

This chain connects TRBV19 to TRBJ1-2; D is uncertain. The germline V gene has CDR1 LNHDA and CDR2 SQIVND (reference sequence). V was cut by 3 bases and J by 2 bases, with 4 bases left in between. CDR3 length: 12 residues. The CDR3 here is CASSIVNYGYTF. CDR3 DNA: TGTGCCAGTAGTATCGTGAACTATGGCTACACCTTC.

The chain has TRBV4-3 and TRBJ1-2; 9 positions match TRBD1. The V and J ends lost 2 bases and 4 bases, in that order; junction bases with no gene match: 8. The CDR3 contains 16 residues. Germline V lookup: CDR1 LGHNA, CDR2 YSLEER. The chain's CDR3 is CASSQFSGTGPYGYTF. The CDR3 DNA is TGCGCCAGCAGCCAATTTTCCGGGACAGGGCCCTATGGCTACACCTTC.

This chain connects TRBV5-4 to TRBJ2-1, with a possible D match to TRBD1 (6 bases). Germline values: CDR1 SGHNT, CDR2 YYREEE (reference sequence). CDR3 length: 13 amino acids. Trimming cost V 1 base and J 7 bases, with 9 bases left between them. CDR3 sequence (DNA): TGTGCCAGCAGCTTGACAGGGATGAATGAGCAGTTCTTC. It specifies CASSLTGMNEQFF.

The CDR3 loop is CASSSTGVPGELFF. CDR3 in DNA: TGCGCCAGCAGCAGTACAGGGGTCCCCGGGGAGCTGTTTTTT. The chain combines TRBV5-1 with TRBJ2-2, with 7 bases that match TRBD1. CDR1 and CDR2 from the germline V gene are SGHRS and YFSETQ. Trimming took 4 bases from V and 6 from J; bases not matched to a gene: 6. This CDR3 is 14 amino acids long.

The CDR3 reads CAISGMNQPQHF. The CDR3 bases are TGTGCCATCAGTGGAATGAATCAGCCCCAGCATTTT. The chain employs TRBV10-3 and TRBJ1-5; D call uncertain. This CDR3 comprises 12 residues. Germline V gene sequence: CDR1 ENHRY, CDR2 SYGVKD. V was trimmed by 4 bases and J by 4 bases, leaving 5 bases between them.

This chain joins TRBV7-9 and TRBJ2-5; a possible D gene is TRBD2 (6 bases). CDR3 length: 15 residues. The V end lost 1 base, the J end lost 5 bases, and 14 bases lay between the germline ends. CDR1 is SEHNR and CDR2 is FQNEAQ in the germline V gene (reference sequence). CDR3 region: CASSLGGGREETQYF. The CDR3 DNA follows: TGTGCCAGCAGCTTAGGGGGAGGCCGGGAGGAGACCCAGTACTTC.

This clone was found once. The chain has TRBV20-1 and TRBJ2-3; the D is unclear. V was clipped by 1 base and J by 14 bases, with 7 bases between them. Germline assignment: CDR1 DFQATT and CDR2 SNEGSKA (reference sequence). This CDR3 spans 9 amino acids. This CDR3 reads CSARARSYF. CDR3 nucleotides: TGCAGTGCTAGAGCCAGGTCGTATTTT.

The chain combines TRBV2 with TRBJ2-7, with no clear D. The CDR3 extends over 12 amino acids. The germline gives CDR1 SNHLY, CDR2 FYNNEI. Trimming stripped 2 bases from V and 5 bases from J, with 7 bases between. CDR3 protein: CASSEQVDEQYF. The CDR3 nucleotides read TGTGCCAGCAGTGAACAAGTAGACGAGCAGTACTTC. The complete variable domain, with remaining parts taken from reference TRBV2 and TRBJ2-7, reads EPEVTQTPSHQVTQMGQEVILRCVPISNHLYFYWYRQILGQKVEFLVSFYNNEISEKSEIFDDQFSVERPDGSNFTLKIRSTKLEDSAMYFCASSEQVDEQYFGPGTRLTVT.

This clone is a singleton in its sample. The chain uses TRBV28 and TRBJ2-7, with TRBD1 as a possible D gene (5 bases). CDR3 length: 12 residues. V dropped 7 bases and J dropped 5 bases, with 12 bases sitting between them. CDR1 MDHEN and CDR2 SYDVKM come from the germline V gene. The CDR3 is CASTSWGHEQYF. CDR3 in DNA: TGTGCCAGCACCTCCTGGGGCCACGAGCAGTACTTC.

The chain recombines TRBV7-3 with TRBJ1-2, with 9 bases fitting TRBD1. V shed 4 bases and J 8 bases; nucleotides not matched to a gene: 14. Per the germline V gene, CDR1 is SGHTA and CDR2 is FQGTGA. This CDR3 comprises 16 residues. CDR3 residues: CASSSGGAQGATGYTF. The CDR3 DNA sequence: TGTGCCAGCAGCTCTGGGGGGGCACAGGGGGCAACCGGCTACACCTTC.

The chain carries TRBV5-1 and TRBJ2-7; D remains unclear. CDR3 length: 11 amino acids. CDR1 is SGHRS, CDR2 YFSETQ, per germline. V shed 0 bases and J shed 4 bases, with 2 bases lying between them. CDR3 DNA: TGCGCCAGCAGCTTGGGGTACGAGCAGTACTTC. Its translation is CASSLGYEQYF.

The V gene is TRBV7-8, the J gene TRBJ2-1; TRBD2 agrees at 7 bases. From germline, CDR1 is SGHVS and CDR2 FQNEAQ. The CDR3 runs to 16 residues. V gave up 6 bases and J gave up 4 bases; unmatched junction bases: 12. The CDR3 here is CASRIGVGTKYNEQFF. CDR3 sequence (DNA): TGTGCCAGCAGAATAGGGGTCGGGACTAAATACAATGAGCAGTTCTTC. Full variable domain (outside the CDR3, taken from reference TRBV7-8 and TRBJ2-1): GAGVSQSPRYKVAKRGQDVALRCDPISGHVSLFWYQQALGQGPEFLTYFQNEAQLDKSGLPSDRFFAERPEGSVSTLKIQRTQQEDSAVYLCASRIGVGTKYNEQFFGPGTRLTVL.

The chain has TRBV5-1 and TRBJ2-7; 8 bases are a match to TRBD2. This CDR3 is 15 amino acids long. J lost 0 bases, V lost 4 bases, and 6 bases had no gene match. The germline V gene has CDR1 SGHRS and CDR2 YFSETQ. This CDR3 is CASSPAGGSSYEQYF. As DNA, the CDR3 is TGCGCCAGCAGCCCGGCGGGGGGAAGCTCCTACGAGCAGTACTTC. Full variable domain (rest looked up from reference TRBV5-1 and TRBJ2-7): KAGVTQTPRYLIKTRGQQVTLSCSPISGHRSVSWYQQTPGQGLQFLFEYFSETQRNKGNFPGRFSGRQFSNSRSEMNVSTLELGDSALYLCASSPAGGSSYEQYFGPGTRLTVT.